Sequencing of this T cell receptor beta chain was carried out in a study of blood T cell repertoires in COVID-19. Study at large: Both acute and convalescent COVID-19 samples were obtained from the United States, Italy and Spain. T cells, B-cell-depleted T cells, or PBMCs provided the cDNA or gDNA that served as material.

Original processing notes: Estimates of nucleated cell counts were drawn from the amplification of reference gene primers. Here immunoSEQ multiplex PCR was the method, and the copy in TCRdb shows in-frame clones only, minus some. V and J calls and clone size are those listed in that table; D and trimming were worked out from the DNA. In the table there are 180,000 or so clones, more than 75% of which are singletons. The length of the CDR3 is 13 residues. Germline assignment: CDR1 KGHDR and CDR2 SFDVKD. Trimming took 5 bases from V and 6 from J; bases not matched to a gene: 3. Input material: peripheral blood. This chain uses TRBV24-1 with TRBJ2-3; TRBD1 aligns across 8 bases. This TCR came from a woman older than 75 with acute or convalescent COVID-19. CDR3 loop: CATSGTGRDTQYF. The CDR3 bases are TGTGCCACCAGTGGGACAGGGAGGGATACGCAGTATTTT.